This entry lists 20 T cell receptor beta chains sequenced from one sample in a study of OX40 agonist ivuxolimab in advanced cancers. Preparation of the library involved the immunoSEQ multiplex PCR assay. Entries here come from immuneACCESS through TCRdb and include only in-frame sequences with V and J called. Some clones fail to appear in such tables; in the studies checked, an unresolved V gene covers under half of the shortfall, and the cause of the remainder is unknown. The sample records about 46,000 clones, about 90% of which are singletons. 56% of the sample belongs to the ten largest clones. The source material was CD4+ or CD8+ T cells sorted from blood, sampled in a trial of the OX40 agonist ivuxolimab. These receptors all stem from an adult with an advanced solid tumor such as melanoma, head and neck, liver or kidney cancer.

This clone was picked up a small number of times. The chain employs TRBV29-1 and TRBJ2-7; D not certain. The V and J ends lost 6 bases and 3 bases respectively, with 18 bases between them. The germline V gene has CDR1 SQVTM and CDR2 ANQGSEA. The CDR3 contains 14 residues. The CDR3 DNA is TGCAGCGTGGTTCAGGATGTGGTGGTCTACGAGCAGTACTTC. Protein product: CSVVQDVVVYEQYF.

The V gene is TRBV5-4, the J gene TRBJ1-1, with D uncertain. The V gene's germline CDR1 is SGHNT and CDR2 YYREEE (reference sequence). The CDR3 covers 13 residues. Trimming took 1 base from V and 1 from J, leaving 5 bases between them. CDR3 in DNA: TGTGCCAGCAGCTTGTCAGAGAACACTGAAGCTTTCTTT. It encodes CASSLSENTEAFF.

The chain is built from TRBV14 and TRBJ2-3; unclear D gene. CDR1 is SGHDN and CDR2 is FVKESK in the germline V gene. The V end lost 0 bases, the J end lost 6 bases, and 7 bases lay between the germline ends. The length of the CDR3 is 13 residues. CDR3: CASSQDVEDTQYF. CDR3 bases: TGTGCCAGCAGCCAAGATGTTGAGGATACGCAGTATTTT.

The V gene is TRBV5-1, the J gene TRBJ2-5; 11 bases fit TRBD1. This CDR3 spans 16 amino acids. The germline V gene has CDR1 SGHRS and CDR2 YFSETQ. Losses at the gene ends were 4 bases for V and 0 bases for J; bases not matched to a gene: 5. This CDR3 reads CASSPGTGGYQETQYF. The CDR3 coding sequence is TGCGCCAGCAGCCCTGGGACAGGGGGATACCAAGAGACCCAGTACTTC.

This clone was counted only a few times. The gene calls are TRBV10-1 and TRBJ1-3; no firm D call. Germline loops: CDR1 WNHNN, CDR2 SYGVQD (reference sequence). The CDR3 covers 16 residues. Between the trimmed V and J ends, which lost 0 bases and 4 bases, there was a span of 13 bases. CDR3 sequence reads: CASSESVGTGGNTIYF. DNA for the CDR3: TGCGCCAGCAGTGAGTCGGTGGGCACCGGGGGAAACACCATATATTTT.

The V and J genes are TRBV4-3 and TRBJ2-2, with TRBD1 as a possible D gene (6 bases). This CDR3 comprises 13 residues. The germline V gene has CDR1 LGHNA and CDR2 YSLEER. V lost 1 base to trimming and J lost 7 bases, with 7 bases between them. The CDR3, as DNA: TGCGCCAGCAGCCAAGCGGACAGCGGGGAGCTGTTTTTT. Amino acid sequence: CASSQADSGELFF.

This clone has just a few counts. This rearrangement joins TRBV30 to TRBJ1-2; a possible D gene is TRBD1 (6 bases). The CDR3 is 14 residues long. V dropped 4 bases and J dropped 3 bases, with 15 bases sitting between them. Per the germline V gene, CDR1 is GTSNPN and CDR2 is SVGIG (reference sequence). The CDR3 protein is CAWTRMGADYGYTF. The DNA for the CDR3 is TGTGCCTGGACCCGGATGGGGGCGGACTATGGCTACACCTTC.

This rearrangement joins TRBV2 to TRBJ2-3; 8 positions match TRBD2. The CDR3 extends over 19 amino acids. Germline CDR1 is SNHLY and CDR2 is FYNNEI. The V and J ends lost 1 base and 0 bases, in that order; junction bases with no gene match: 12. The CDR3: CASSEVRAGGESSTDTQYF. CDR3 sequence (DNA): TGTGCCAGCAGTGAAGTACGGGCGGGGGGCGAATCTAGCACAGATACGCAGTATTTT.

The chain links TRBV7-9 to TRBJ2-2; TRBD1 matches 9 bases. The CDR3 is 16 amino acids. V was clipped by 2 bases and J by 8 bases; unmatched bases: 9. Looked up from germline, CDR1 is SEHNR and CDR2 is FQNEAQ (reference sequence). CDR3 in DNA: TGTGCCAGCAGCTTAAGTTTCCGGGACAGGGCTGGGGAGCTGTTTTTT. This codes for CASSLSFRDRAGELFF.

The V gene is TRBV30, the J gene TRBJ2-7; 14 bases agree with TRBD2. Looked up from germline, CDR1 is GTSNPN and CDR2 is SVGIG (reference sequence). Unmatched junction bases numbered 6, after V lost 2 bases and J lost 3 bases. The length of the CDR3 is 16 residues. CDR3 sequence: CAWSLGLAGALYEQYF. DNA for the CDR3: TGTGCCTGGAGTTTGGGACTAGCGGGAGCTCTCTACGAGCAGTACTTC.

The CDR3, as DNA: TGTGCCAGCAGCTGGGGGGACGCAACGTTGAACACTGAAGCTTTCTTT. Translation gives CASSWGDATLNTEAFF. This chain uses TRBV5-5 with TRBJ1-1; D might be TRBD1 (5 bases). The ends were cut back, 3 bases at V and 0 bases at J, with 15 bases in the middle. The CDR3 is 16 amino acids. Per the germline V gene, CDR1 is SGHKS and CDR2 is YYEKEE (reference sequence).

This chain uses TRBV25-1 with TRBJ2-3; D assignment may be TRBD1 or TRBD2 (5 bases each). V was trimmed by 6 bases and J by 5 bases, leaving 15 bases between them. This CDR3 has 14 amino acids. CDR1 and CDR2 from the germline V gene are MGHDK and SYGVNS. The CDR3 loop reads CASSAGFGGDTQYF. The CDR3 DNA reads TGTGCCAGCAGCGCCGGCTTTGGGGGAGATACGCAGTATTTT.

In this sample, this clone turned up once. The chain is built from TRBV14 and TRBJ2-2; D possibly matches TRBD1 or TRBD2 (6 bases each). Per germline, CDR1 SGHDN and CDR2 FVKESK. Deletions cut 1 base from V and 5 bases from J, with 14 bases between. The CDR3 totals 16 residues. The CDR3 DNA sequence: TGTGCCAGCAGCCAAGTCGCCGGGGGCGGGACCGGGGAGCTGTTTTTT. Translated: CASSQVAGGGTGELFF.

The CDR3 loop reads CASSTGQLYSYEQYF. The CDR3 DNA follows: TGTGCCAGCAGCACGGGACAGCTCTATTCCTACGAGCAGTACTTC. The chain recombines TRBV5-6 with TRBJ2-7, with 7 bases fitting TRBD1. The junction had 8 bases not matched to a gene; V was cut back by 4 bases and J by 1 base. Germline loops: CDR1 SGHDT, CDR2 YYEEEE. CDR3 size: 15 residues.

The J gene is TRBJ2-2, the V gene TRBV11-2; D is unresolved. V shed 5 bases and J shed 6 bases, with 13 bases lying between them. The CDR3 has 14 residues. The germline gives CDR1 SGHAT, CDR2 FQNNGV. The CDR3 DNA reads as TGTGCCAGCAGCCCCGCTTTATCCGCCGGGGAGCTGTTTTTT. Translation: CASSPALSAGELFF. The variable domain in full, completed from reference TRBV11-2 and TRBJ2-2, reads EAGVAQSPRYKIIEKRQSVAFWCNPISGHATLYWYQQILGQGPKLLIQFQNNGVVDDSQLPKDRFSAERLKGVDSTLKIQPAKLEDSAVYLCASSPALSAGELFFGEGSRLTVL.

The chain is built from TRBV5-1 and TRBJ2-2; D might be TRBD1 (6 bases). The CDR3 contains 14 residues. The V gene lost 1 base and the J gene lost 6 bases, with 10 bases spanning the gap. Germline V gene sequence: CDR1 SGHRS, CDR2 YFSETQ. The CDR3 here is CASSLKQGPGELFF. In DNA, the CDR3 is TGCGCCAGCAGCTTGAAGCAGGGGCCCGGGGAGCTGTTTTTT.

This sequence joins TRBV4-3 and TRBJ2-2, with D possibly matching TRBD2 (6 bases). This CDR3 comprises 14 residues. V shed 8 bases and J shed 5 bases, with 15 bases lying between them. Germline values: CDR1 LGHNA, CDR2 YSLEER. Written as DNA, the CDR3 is TGCGCCAGCGGCGGCACTAGCATTACCGGGGAGCTGTTTTTT. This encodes CASGGTSITGELFF.

CDR3 sequence (DNA): TGCGCCAGCAGCTTGGCCGGGGGAGACGGGCAGTTCTTC. Protein sequence: CASSLAGGDGQFF. The chain couples TRBV5-1 to TRBJ2-1; weak D call: TRBD2 (6 bases). V lost 0 bases, J lost 12 bases, and 13 bases lay in between. This CDR3 is built from 13 residues. Germline V gives CDR1 SGHRS, CDR2 YFSETQ.

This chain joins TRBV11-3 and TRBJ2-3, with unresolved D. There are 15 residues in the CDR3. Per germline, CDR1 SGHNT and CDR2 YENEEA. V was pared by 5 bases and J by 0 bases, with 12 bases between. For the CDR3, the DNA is TGTGCCAGCAGCCCTCCATCGGTCAGCACAGATACGCAGTATTTT. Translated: CASSPPSVSTDTQYF. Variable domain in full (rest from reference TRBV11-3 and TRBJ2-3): EAGVVQSPRYKIIEKKQPVAFWCNPISGHNTLYWYLQNLGQGPELLIRYENEEAVDDSQLPKDRFSAERLKGVDSTLKIQPAELGDSAVYLCASSPPSVSTDTQYFGPGTRLTVL.

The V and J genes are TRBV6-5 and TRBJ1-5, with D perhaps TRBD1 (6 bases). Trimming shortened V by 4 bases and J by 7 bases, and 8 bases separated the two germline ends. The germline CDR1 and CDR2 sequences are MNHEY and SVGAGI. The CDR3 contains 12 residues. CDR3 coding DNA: TGTGCCAGCAGTTTCAGGGGACAGCCCCAGCATTTT. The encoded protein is CASSFRGQPQHF.